This is a list of T cell receptor beta chains from one sample in a study of siplizumab effects on memory and regulatory T cells. Some clones are missing from TCRdb's copy, which holds only in-frame ones; the method was immunoSEQ multiplex PCR. The sample lists 85,000 to 120,000 clones, approximately 90% occurring once. The sequenced sample was CD4+ T cells sorted from blood. The origin of the receptors is a human donor in good health. CDR3s include the opening cysteine and the closing phenylalanine or tryptophan. The D gene is left open where the match is weak. Clone size is given for some rows only: seen once, a few or many times, or a class if the clone is expanded.

cdr3_aa: CASSLVGNQPQHF; cdr3_nt: TGTGCCAGCAGCTTAGTGGGAAATCAGCCCCAGCATTTT; cdr3_length: 13; clone_size: NA; j_call: TRBJ1-5; d_call: NA; v_call: TRBV7-8
cdr3_aa: CSGDQDNEQFF; cdr3_nt: TGCAGTGGAGACCAAGACAATGAGCAGTTCTTC; cdr3_length: 11; clone_size: once; j_call: TRBJ2-1; d_call: NA; v_call: TRBV20-1
cdr3_aa: CASSIGRKFNEQFF; cdr3_nt: TGTGCCAGTAGTATCGGACGGAAATTCAATGAGCAGTTCTTC; cdr3_length: 14; clone_size: NA; j_call: TRBJ2-1; d_call: NA; v_call: TRBV19
cdr3_aa: CASSLRLATTYNEQFF; cdr3_nt: TGTGCCAGCAGCTTGAGGCTAGCGACGACCTACAATGAGCAGTTCTTC; cdr3_length: 16; clone_size: NA; j_call: TRBJ2-1; d_call: NA; v_call: TRBV5-4
cdr3_aa: CASSLGRGVRDTGELFF; cdr3_nt: TGCGCCAGCAGCTTGGGGAGGGGAGTGAGGGACACCGGGGAGCTGTTTTTT; cdr3_length: 17; clone_size: NA; j_call: TRBJ2-2; d_call: NA; v_call: TRBV5-1
cdr3_aa: CASSEGGGQAQETQYF; cdr3_nt: TGTGCCAGCAGCGAGGGTGGGGGACAGGCCCAAGAGACCCAGTACTTC; cdr3_length: 16; clone_size: NA; j_call: TRBJ2-5; d_call: TRBD1; v_call: TRBV9
cdr3_aa: CASKHQRTYEQYF; cdr3_nt: TGTGCCAGCAAGCATCAGCGAACCTACGAGCAGTACTTC; cdr3_length: 13; clone_size: once; j_call: TRBJ2-7; d_call: NA; v_call: TRBV2
cdr3_aa: CASSLVSGRTNEQFF; cdr3_nt: TGTGCCAGCAGCTTAGTTAGCGGGAGGACCAATGAGCAGTTCTTC; cdr3_length: 15; clone_size: NA; j_call: TRBJ2-1; d_call: TRBD2; v_call: TRBV7-9
cdr3_aa: CSVGSLALADNEQFF; cdr3_nt: TGCAGCGTTGGGTCGCTAGCGCTCGCTGACAATGAGCAGTTCTTC; cdr3_length: 15; clone_size: NA; j_call: TRBJ2-1; d_call: NA; v_call: TRBV29-1
cdr3_aa: CASSPDRVKLGNTIYF; cdr3_nt: TGTGCCAGCTCACCCGATCGGGTGAAACTTGGAAACACCATATATTTT; cdr3_length: 16; clone_size: NA; j_call: TRBJ1-3; d_call: NA; v_call: TRBV18
cdr3_aa: CASRPSGGVNEQYF; cdr3_nt: TGTGCCAGCAGACCTTCAGGGGGGGTCAACGAGCAGTACTTC; cdr3_length: 14; clone_size: NA; j_call: TRBJ2-7; d_call: NA; v_call: TRBV7-9
cdr3_aa: CASSLSAGDIQYF; cdr3_nt: TGTGCCAGCAGCTTAAGTGCGGGAGACATTCAGTACTTC; cdr3_length: 13; clone_size: NA; j_call: TRBJ2-4; d_call: TRBD2; v_call: TRBV7-3
cdr3_aa: CASSKNPSVNTDTQYF; cdr3_nt: TGTGCCAGCAGCAAAAATCCCTCGGTTAATACAGATACGCAGTATTTT; cdr3_length: 16; clone_size: NA; j_call: TRBJ2-3; d_call: NA; v_call: TRBV4-2
cdr3_aa: CASSTRQTPQETQYF; cdr3_nt: TGTGCCAGTAGTACCCGACAGACCCCCCAAGAGACCCAGTACTTC; cdr3_length: 15; clone_size: NA; j_call: TRBJ2-5; d_call: NA; v_call: TRBV19
cdr3_aa: CATSRVRTGGIEAFF; cdr3_nt: TGTGCCACCAGCAGAGTCCGGACAGGGGGTATAGAAGCTTTCTTT; cdr3_length: 15; clone_size: NA; j_call: TRBJ1-1; d_call: TRBD1; v_call: TRBV15
cdr3_aa: CAWSVIGEQYF; cdr3_nt: TGTGCCTGGAGTGTAATCGGCGAGCAGTACTTC; cdr3_length: 11; clone_size: NA; j_call: TRBJ2-7; d_call: NA; v_call: TRBV30
cdr3_aa: CASSGTGVGEQFF; cdr3_nt: TGTGCCAGCAGCGGAACAGGGGTTGGTGAGCAGTTCTTC; cdr3_length: 13; clone_size: NA; j_call: TRBJ2-1; d_call: TRBD1; v_call: TRBV6-6
cdr3_aa: CASSWDSRGSYEQYF; cdr3_nt: TGTGCCAGCAGCTGGGACAGCCGAGGATCCTACGAGCAGTACTTC; cdr3_length: 15; clone_size: NA; j_call: TRBJ2-7; d_call: TRBD1; v_call: TRBV2
cdr3_aa: CASRGMGAGNQPQHF; cdr3_nt: TGTGCCAGCAGGGGGATGGGGGCAGGCAATCAGCCCCAGCATTTT; cdr3_length: 15; clone_size: few; j_call: TRBJ1-5; d_call: NA; v_call: TRBV2
cdr3_aa: CASSPGQAYGYTF; cdr3_nt: TGCGCCAGCAGCCCGGGACAGGCATATGGCTACACCTTC; cdr3_length: 13; clone_size: NA; j_call: TRBJ1-2; d_call: TRBD1; v_call: TRBV5-1
cdr3_aa: CAGEQGRWRLFF; cdr3_nt: TGTGCCGGAGAACAGGGTCGTTGGAGACTGTTTTTT; cdr3_length: 12; clone_size: NA; j_call: TRBJ1-4; d_call: NA; v_call: TRBV30
cdr3_aa: CAISHNTGGADTQYF; cdr3_nt: TGTGCCATCAGTCATAACACAGGGGGAGCAGATACGCAGTATTTT; cdr3_length: 15; clone_size: NA; j_call: TRBJ2-3; d_call: TRBD1; v_call: TRBV10-3
cdr3_aa: CASTQGDSLTGELFF; cdr3_nt: TGTGCCAGCACCCAGGGGGACTCCCTCACCGGGGAGCTGTTTTTT; cdr3_length: 15; clone_size: NA; j_call: TRBJ2-2; d_call: NA; v_call: TRBV6-5
cdr3_aa: CSGRLGMAAFF; cdr3_nt: TGCAGTGGAAGGCTGGGGATGGCAGCTTTCTTT; cdr3_length: 11; clone_size: NA; j_call: TRBJ1-1; d_call: NA; v_call: TRBV29-1
cdr3_aa: CASSLVFGGGNTIYF; cdr3_nt: TGTGCCAGCAGCTTAGTCTTTGGGGGTGGAAACACCATATATTTT; cdr3_length: 15; clone_size: NA; j_call: TRBJ1-3; d_call: NA; v_call: TRBV7-9
cdr3_aa: CASSSRLEPRNTQYF; cdr3_nt: TGTGCCAGCAGCTCCCGACTAGAACCGAGGAATACGCAGTATTTT; cdr3_length: 15; clone_size: once; j_call: TRBJ2-3; d_call: NA; v_call: TRBV7-8
cdr3_aa: CASTLAGRYTGELFF; cdr3_nt: TGTGCCAGCACCCTAGCGGGGCGGTACACCGGGGAGCTGTTTTTT; cdr3_length: 15; clone_size: NA; j_call: TRBJ2-2; d_call: TRBD2; v_call: TRBV6-1
cdr3_aa: CASSAPIFPLTGGSELFF; cdr3_nt: TGTGCCAGCAGCGCCCCTATATTCCCGCTAACAGGGGGGAGTGAGCTGTTTTTT; cdr3_length: 18; clone_size: NA; j_call: TRBJ2-2; d_call: TRBD1; v_call: TRBV13
cdr3_aa: CAWSQGQSSYNSPLHF; cdr3_nt: TGTGCCTGGAGTCAGGGGCAGAGCTCCTATAATTCACCCCTCCACTTT; cdr3_length: 16; clone_size: NA; j_call: TRBJ1-6; d_call: NA; v_call: TRBV30
cdr3_aa: CASSTDGPNYGYTF; cdr3_nt: TGCGCCAGCTCAACGGACGGACCTAACTATGGCTACACCTTC; cdr3_length: 14; clone_size: NA; j_call: TRBJ1-2; d_call: NA; v_call: TRBV5-1
cdr3_aa: CSVGGDGQETQYF; cdr3_nt: TGCAGCGTTGGGGGGGACGGCCAAGAGACCCAGTACTTC; cdr3_length: 13; clone_size: NA; j_call: TRBJ2-5; d_call: NA; v_call: TRBV29-1
cdr3_aa: CASSPQAAGQQAEAFF; cdr3_nt: TGTGCCAGCTCACCACAGGCGGCAGGTCAGCAGGCTGAAGCTTTCTTT; cdr3_length: 16; clone_size: NA; j_call: TRBJ1-1; d_call: NA; v_call: TRBV18
cdr3_aa: CASSIVRGELFF; cdr3_nt: TGTGCCAGTAGTATAGTCCGGGGGGAGCTGTTTTTT; cdr3_length: 12; clone_size: NA; j_call: TRBJ2-2; d_call: NA; v_call: TRBV19
cdr3_aa: CASSLGGRAGASEQYF; cdr3_nt: TGTGCCAGCAGCTTGGGCGGGCGAGCGGGGGCCTCCGAGCAGTACTTC; cdr3_length: 16; clone_size: NA; j_call: TRBJ2-7; d_call: TRBD2; v_call: TRBV7-9
cdr3_aa: CASSEVYGYTF; cdr3_nt: TGTGCCAGCAGTGAAGTTTATGGCTACACCTTC; cdr3_length: 11; clone_size: NA; j_call: TRBJ1-2; d_call: NA; v_call: TRBV6-1
cdr3_aa: CATSRGSPEGPQHF; cdr3_nt: TGTGCCACCAGCAGAGGTAGTCCCGAAGGGCCCCAGCATTTT; cdr3_length: 14; clone_size: NA; j_call: TRBJ1-5; d_call: NA; v_call: TRBV15
cdr3_aa: CASSYSGTLTDTQYF; cdr3_nt: TGTGCCAGCAGTTACTCCGGGACCCTCACAGATACGCAGTATTTT; cdr3_length: 15; clone_size: NA; j_call: TRBJ2-3; d_call: NA; v_call: TRBV6-5
cdr3_aa: CAGSRVGGTGELFF; cdr3_nt: TGTGCCGGCAGCCGTGTAGGAGGCACCGGGGAGCTGTTTTTT; cdr3_length: 14; clone_size: NA; j_call: TRBJ2-2; d_call: NA; v_call: TRBV7-3
cdr3_aa: CASSPDARKGTQKLFF; cdr3_nt: TGTGCCAGCTCACCAGACGCGCGAAAGGGGACACAAAAACTGTTTTTT; cdr3_length: 16; clone_size: few; j_call: TRBJ1-4; d_call: NA; v_call: TRBV18
cdr3_aa: CASSKDRGGANVLTF; cdr3_nt: TGCGCCAGCAGCAAGGACAGGGGTGGGGCCAACGTCCTGACTTTC; cdr3_length: 15; clone_size: NA; j_call: TRBJ2-6; d_call: TRBD1; v_call: TRBV5-1
cdr3_aa: CAIPSVDRDLYGYTF; cdr3_nt: TGTGCCATCCCAAGCGTCGACAGGGACCTCTATGGCTACACCTTC; cdr3_length: 15; clone_size: NA; j_call: TRBJ1-2; d_call: TRBD1; v_call: TRBV10-3
cdr3_aa: CASSLRNRGKTEAFF; cdr3_nt: TGTGCCAGCAGCTTAAGAAATCGGGGGAAGACTGAAGCTTTCTTT; cdr3_length: 15; clone_size: NA; j_call: TRBJ1-1; d_call: NA; v_call: TRBV7-6
cdr3_aa: CATSRERSYGGKLFF; cdr3_nt: TGTGCCACCAGCAGAGAAAGGAGCTACGGCGGAAAACTGTTTTTT; cdr3_length: 15; clone_size: NA; j_call: TRBJ1-4; d_call: NA; v_call: TRBV15
cdr3_aa: CSAEGEGNEKLFF; cdr3_nt: TGCAGCGCCGAGGGAGAGGGTAATGAAAAACTGTTTTTT; cdr3_length: 13; clone_size: once; j_call: TRBJ1-4; d_call: NA; v_call: TRBV29-1
cdr3_aa: CASSRYSGRGDTQYF; cdr3_nt: TGTGCCAGTAGTAGGTATAGCGGGAGGGGAGATACGCAGTATTTT; cdr3_length: 15; clone_size: NA; j_call: TRBJ2-3; d_call: TRBD2; v_call: TRBV19
cdr3_aa: CAWTIGGPWSYGYTF; cdr3_nt: TGTGCCTGGACGATCGGGGGGCCGTGGAGCTATGGCTACACCTTC; cdr3_length: 15; clone_size: NA; j_call: TRBJ1-2; d_call: NA; v_call: TRBV30
cdr3_aa: CASSPGTGGSGNQPQHF; cdr3_nt: TGCGCCAGCAGCCCCGGGACAGGGGGCTCGGGCAATCAGCCCCAGCATTTT; cdr3_length: 17; clone_size: NA; j_call: TRBJ1-5; d_call: TRBD1; v_call: TRBV5-1
cdr3_aa: CASISLTEAFF; cdr3_nt: TGTGCCAGCATTTCGCTGACTGAAGCTTTCTTT; cdr3_length: 11; clone_size: NA; j_call: TRBJ1-1; d_call: NA; v_call: TRBV28